The rows below give T cell receptor beta chains drawn from one sample of a study of blood T cell repertoires in COVID-19. Sequencing was performed with immunoSEQ multiplex PCR; in TCRdb, only in-frame clones are kept and a portion is missing. This sample has 20,000 to 30,000 clones, with approximately 92% found just once. Sequenced sample: peripheral blood. Receptors originate from a human donor in a cohort sampled during active COVID-19. Each CDR3 is given with its conserved first and last residue. A D gene is named only where the DNA matches it firmly. For some rows the clone size is stated as once, few or many, or as a class when expanded; others skip it.

once,TRBV6-5,NA,TRBJ2-7,CASTQTTGYEQYF,TGTGCCAGCACTCAAACGACAGGCTACGAGCAGTACTTC
NA,TRBV27,NA,TRBJ2-7,CASSPQGISREQYF,TGTGCCAGCAGTCCTCAGGGGATTAGTCGCGAGCAGTACTTC
NA,TRBV5-1,NA,TRBJ2-1,CASSLGQGLSEQFF,TGCGCCAGCAGCTTGGGTCAGGGTTTGTCTGAGCAGTTCTTC
NA,TRBV5-1,TRBD1,TRBJ2-3,CASSLARGRDTQYF,TGCGCCAGCAGCTTGGCCAGGGGGCGAGATACGCAGTATTTT
NA,TRBV2,NA,TRBJ2-5,CASTPPVGAETQYF,TGTGCCAGCACCCCGCCTGTGGGGGCAGAGACCCAGTACTTC
NA,TRBV7-9,NA,TRBJ1-4,CASSLLGGEKLFF,TGTGCCAGCAGCTTATTGGGGGGTGAAAAACTGTTTTTT
NA,TRBV6-4,TRBD1,TRBJ1-2,CASSETAGGDYTF,TGTGCCAGCAGCGAAACCGCAGGGGGTGACTACACCTTC
once,TRBV5-1,TRBD2,TRBJ2-7,CASSPGTSNYEQYF,TGCGCCAGCAGCCCCGGGACTAGTAACTACGAGCAGTACTTC
NA,TRBV6-6,TRBD1,TRBJ2-7,CASSGTGYEQYF,TGTGCCAGCAGCGGGACAGGCTACGAGCAGTACTTC
NA,TRBV28,TRBD1,TRBJ1-5,CASYRGPNQPQHF,TGTGCTTCTTACAGGGGACCAAATCAGCCCCAGCATTTT
few,TRBV14,NA,TRBJ2-7,CASSQVEGPAGEQYF,TGTGCCAGCAGCCAAGTCGAAGGTCCGGCGGGCGAGCAGTACTTC
NA,TRBV19,TRBD1,TRBJ1-1,CASSRRGPTEAFF,TGTGCCAGTAGTCGCAGGGGGCCCACTGAAGCTTTCTTT
NA,TRBV27,NA,TRBJ1-4,CASSLSRRGGEKLFF,TGTGCCAGCAGTTTATCGAGAAGGGGGGGCGAAAAACTGTTTTTT
NA,TRBV14,TRBD1,TRBJ2-7,CASSRLGTGSSYEQYF,TGTGCCAGCAGCCGCTTAGGGACAGGTAGCTCCTACGAGCAGTACTTC
NA,TRBV25-1,TRBD1,TRBJ1-2,CASSAPFGGQRSNYGYTF,TGTGCCAGCAGTGCCCCATTTGGGGGACAGCGTTCTAACTATGGCTACACCTTC
NA,TRBV3-1/TRBV3-2,NA,TRBJ1-2,CASSRGDYGYTF,TGTGCCAGCAGTCGGGGGGACTATGGCTACACCTTC
NA,TRBV11-2,NA,TRBJ2-1,CASSWAGSYNEQFF,TGTGCCAGCAGCTGGGCGGGATCCTACAATGAGCAGTTCTTC
NA,TRBV19,TRBD1,TRBJ1-2,CASSIGADRPYGYTF,TGTGCCAGTAGTATTGGTGCGGACAGGCCCTATGGCTACACCTTC
NA,TRBV18,TRBD1,TRBJ1-1,CASSPQGQGTEAFF,TGTGCCAGCTCACCCCAAGGACAGGGCACTGAAGCTTTCTTT
NA,TRBV19,NA,TRBJ2-5,CASSIDSVETQYF,TGTGCCAGTAGTATAGATTCGGTAGAGACCCAGTACTTC
NA,TRBV3-1/TRBV3-2,NA,TRBJ1-5,CASSQGRTEGQPQHF,TGTGCCAGCAGCCAAGGACGAACAGAGGGTCAGCCCCAGCATTTT
NA,TRBV29-1,NA,TRBJ2-3,CSSCRGLSDTQYF,TGCAGCTCATGCCGGGGACTGTCAGATACGCAGTATTTT
NA,TRBV18,TRBD1,TRBJ1-2,CASSGGTGDYGYTF,TGTGCCAGCTCAGGAGGGACAGGGGACTATGGCTACACCTTC
NA,TRBV6-1,NA,TRBJ1-4,CASSEFRAGNEKLFF,TGTGCCAGCAGTGAATTTCGGGCAGGGAACGAAAAACTGTTTTTT
NA,TRBV28,TRBD2,TRBJ2-4,CASSFWTSGRFKNIQYF,TGTGCCAGCAGTTTTTGGACTAGCGGGAGATTCAAAAACATTCAGTACTTC
NA,TRBV10-1,NA,TRBJ2-7,CASSEDSMGPGYEQYF,TGCGCCAGCAGTGAGGACTCGATGGGGCCTGGGTACGAGCAGTACTTC
NA,TRBV11-2,TRBD1,TRBJ2-7,CASSKPQGANEQYF,TGTGCCAGCAGCAAGCCCCAGGGGGCGAACGAGCAGTACTTC
NA,TRBV9,NA,TRBJ1-2,CASSSQGRGRINYGYTF,TGTGCCAGCAGCTCCCAGGGCCGTGGCAGAATAAACTATGGCTACACCTTC
once,TRBV5-1,NA,TRBJ1-1,CASSLAFSSVDTEAFF,TGCGCCAGCAGCTTGGCGTTTTCCTCTGTCGACACTGAAGCTTTCTTT
NA,TRBV7-2,NA,TRBJ1-2,CASSPSWQGHGYTF,TGTGCCAGCAGCCCTTCTTGGCAGGGGCATGGCTACACCTTC
NA,TRBV5-6,TRBD1,TRBJ1-6,CASSFRDSNSPLHF,TGTGCCAGCAGCTTCCGGGACAGTAATTCACCCCTCCACTTT
NA,TRBV7-2,TRBD1,TRBJ1-2,CASSYDRGPFAGYTF,TGTGCCAGCAGTTACGACAGGGGGCCCTTCGCTGGCTACACCTTC
NA,TRBV6-2/TRBV6-3,NA,TRBJ2-5,CASSYPGRKETQYF,TGTGCCAGCAGTTACCCAGGCCGAAAAGAGACCCAGTACTTC
NA,TRBV4-2,TRBD1,TRBJ1-6,CASSLEGGGQVYNSPLHF,TGTGCCAGCAGCCTCGAAGGGGGCGGACAGGTTTATAATTCACCCCTCCACTTT
NA,TRBV19,TRBD1,TRBJ1-5,CASSPWGTGPNQPQHF,TGTGCCAGTAGTCCTTGGGGGACAGGGCCTAATCAGCCCCAGCATTTT
NA,TRBV5-1,TRBD1,TRBJ1-2,CASRLSPGQNYGYTF,TGCGCCAGCAGGCTCAGCCCGGGACAGAACTATGGCTACACCTTC
once,TRBV7-9,NA,TRBJ1-6,CASSLASGVTLHF,TGTGCCAGCAGCTTAGCGTCCGGGGTCACCCTCCACTTT
NA,TRBV28,TRBD1,TRBJ2-2,CASSLTGGIGELFF,TGTGCCAGCAGTTTAACAGGGGGGATCGGGGAGCTGTTTTTT
NA,TRBV27,TRBD1,TRBJ2-2,CASKTGTVNTGELFF,TGTGCCAGCAAGACTGGGACAGTGAACACCGGGGAGCTGTTTTTT
NA,TRBV19,TRBD2,TRBJ2-3,CASSMAPTSGVTDTQYF,TGTGCCAGTAGTATGGCCCCGACTAGCGGGGTCACAGATACGCAGTATTTT